Listed below are T cell receptor beta chains from one sample, sequenced in a study of response to subunit inactivated influenza vaccine. TCRdb re-analysed the RT-PCR reads in MiXCR, keeping a single row per CDR3 protein. The table lists more than 700,000 distinct CDR3 sequences, 20% to 25% of them singletons, with roughly 10% in the top ten. Sequences were derived from PBMCs from blood, sampled around 5 days after vaccination. The receptors here all came from a man between 50 and 59 years old who received an inactivated influenza vaccine. Both conserved end residues are part of each CDR3. D genes are given only for firm matches. Clone size is shown for a subset of rows, as once, few, many or a class of expanded clone.

clone size	J gene	V gene	D gene	CDR3 DNA	CDR3 protein
NA	TRBJ2-7	TRBV20-1	TRBD2	TGCAGTGCTAGTCGGACTAGCGGGGGGAGCTCCTACGAGCAGTACTTC	CSASRTSGGSSYEQYF
few	TRBJ2-7	TRBV14	TRBD1	TGTGCCAGCAGCGGGACAGGGGGTGTCGACTACGAGCAGTACTTC	CASSGTGGVDYEQYF
NA	TRBJ1-4	TRBV25-1	TRBD1	TGTGCCACCACGGGACAGGGTGAACGAACTAATGAAAAACTGTTTTTT	CATTGQGERTNEKLFF
once	TRBJ2-1	TRBV28	NA	TGTGCCAGCAGTTTTGTTCCGAGCTCCTACAATGAGCAGTTCTTC	CASSFVPSSYNEQFF
NA	TRBJ2-5	TRBV10-3	NA	TGTGCCATCAGTGAACCTGGAGAGACCCAGTACTTC	CAISEPGETQYF
NA	TRBJ1-1	TRBV10-3	NA	TGTGCCATCAGTGAAGGGGTGACTGAAGCTTTCTTT	CAISEGVTEAFF
NA	TRBJ1-3	TRBV20-1	TRBD1	TGCAGTGCGTACGAAACAGGGGCCATATCGGACACCATATATTTT	CSAYETGAISDTIYF
few	TRBJ1-1	TRBV6-1	TRBD1	TGTGCCAGCAGACCGGGACAGAAGGGCACTGAAGCTTTCTTT	CASRPGQKGTEAFF
few	TRBJ1-2	TRBV5-1	TRBD1	TGCGCCAGCAGCTTGGCCGGGACAGGCTCAAGTAACTATGGCTACACCTTC	CASSLAGTGSSNYGYTF
NA	TRBJ1-6	TRBV3-1	NA	TGTGCCAGCAGCCAAGTATCAGGGGATTCACCCCTCCACTTT	CASSQVSGDSPLHF
NA	TRBJ2-1	TRBV20-1	NA	TGCAGTGCTAGCGGGGGTCTTAACAATGAGCAGTTCTTC	CSASGGLNNEQFF
few	TRBJ2-7	TRBV12-3/TRBV12-4	NA	TGTGCCAGCAGTTTACAGGTGACCTCCTACGAGCAGTACTTC	CASSLQVTSYEQYF
NA	TRBJ2-2	TRBV12-3/TRBV12-4	NA	TGTGCCAGCAGTACGCGTTCGGGGCTGTTTTTT	CASSTRSGLFF
NA	TRBJ2-1	TRBV10-3	TRBD2	TGTGCCATCAGTGAGGAATTAGCGGGGGGGCCAGTAAACGAGCAGTTCTTC	CAISEELAGGPVNEQFF
many	TRBJ1-3	TRBV5-1	NA	TGCGCCAGCAGCTTGGCGGTTGGAAACACCATATATTTT	CASSLAVGNTIYF
few	TRBJ2-7	TRBV28	NA	TGTGCCAGCAGTAATACCTACAGCGCGCAGTACTTC	CASSNTYSAQYF
few	TRBJ2-1	TRBV12-3/TRBV12-4	NA	TGTGCCAGCAGTTTTAGTAGGGGATGGGGCAATGAGCAGTTCTTC	CASSFSRGWGNEQFF
many	TRBJ2-7	TRBV7-9	NA	TGTGCCAGCAGCCACACAGGGTCCTACGAGCAGTACTTC	CASSHTGSYEQYF
NA	TRBJ1-1	TRBV5-1	TRBD1	TGCGCCAGCAGCCCCCAAGGGGGCTTGGACACTGAAGCTTTCTTT	CASSPQGGLDTEAFF
NA	TRBJ2-1	TRBV12-3/TRBV12-4	TRBD2	TGTGCCAGCAGCCCCGGATTGACTAGCGCTGAGCAGTTCTTC	CASSPGLTSAEQFF
few	TRBJ2-3	TRBV20-1	TRBD2	TGCAGAGCGGGAGGGAGTCTATATACGCAGTATTTT	CRAGGSLYTQYF
few	TRBJ1-5	TRBV15	TRBD1	TGTGCCACCAGCAGAGAACAGGGGAAGGGCAATCAGCCCCAGCATTTT	CATSREQGKGNQPQHF
NA	TRBJ2-3	TRBV28	NA	TGTGCCAGCAGTCGGCCCCCGAACACAGATACGCAGTATTTT	CASSRPPNTDTQYF
NA	TRBJ2-3	TRBV6-2/TRBV6-3	TRBD1	TGTGCCAGCGTGGACAGGCGCACAGATACGCAGTATTTT	CASVDRRTDTQYF
few	TRBJ2-3	TRBV25-1	TRBD2	TGTGCCAGCGCCATAGCGGGATCGTTAGATACGCAGTATTTT	CASAIAGSLDTQYF
NA	TRBJ1-2	TRBV29-1	TRBD1	TGCAGCGCAGGAGGGACAGAGATTTCCATAGCTGGCTACACCTTC	CSAGGTEISIAGYTF
NA	TRBJ2-3	TRBV11-2	TRBD2	TGTGCCAGCAGCTTGGTACTGTTGGCGGGAGCGCACACAGATACGCAGTATTTT	CASSLVLLAGAHTDTQYF
NA	TRBJ2-1	TRBV6-2/TRBV6-3	TRBD2	TGTGCCAGCAGTTACGGACTAGCGGGAGGGTGGTTGACCGTAGGCAATGAGCAGTTCTTC	CASSYGLAGGWLTVGNEQFF
few	TRBJ2-1	TRBV20-1	NA	TGCAGTGCTAGTGTCGGCAGCAATGAGCAGTTCTTC	CSASVGSNEQFF
many	TRBJ1-5	TRBV12-3/TRBV12-4	NA	TGTGCCAGCAGTTTAGAGGGTGAGGGCAATCAGCCCCAGCATTTT	CASSLEGEGNQPQHF
once	TRBJ2-3	TRBV9	TRBD1	TGTGCCAGCAACCGGGACAGACGTGCTAGCACAGATACGCAGTATTTT	CASNRDRRASTDTQYF
NA	TRBJ1-2	TRBV29-1	NA	TGCAGCGGTAATGGGGGACCCAACTATGGCTACACCTTC	CSGNGGPNYGYTF